Presented here are 2 T cell receptor beta chains from one specimen sequenced in a study of T cell clonality in common variable immunodeficiency. These receptors are not linked to any known antigen. Study-level findings and limits: In common variable immunodeficiency, TCR beta chains reportedly carried fewer deletions and N-nucleotide insertions.

TCRdb keeps only in-frame clones here, not all; method: immunoSEQ multiplex PCR. The sample shows some 27,000 clones, none of them appearing just once. The specimen was peripheral blood mononuclear cells. All receptors derive from a human donor with common variable immunodeficiency.

The table lists this clone with many counts. The read halts 3 residues ahead of the CDR3 end, with the missing end drawn from the germline J gene. V usage is TRBV30 and J usage is TRBJ2-3; TRBD2 might be the D (6 bases). In germline, CDR1 is GTSNPN, CDR2 SVGIG (reference sequence). The CDR3 is 17 amino acids. Deletions cut 0 bases from V and 1 base from J, with 17 bases between. The CDR3 is CAWSVLSGLPRTDTQYF. The sequenced part of the CDR3 DNA is TGTGCCTGGAGTGTCCTTAGCGGTCTTCCACGCACAGATACG.

The table lists this clone with many counts. The CDR3 is cut off 3 residues early in the read; its end comes from the germline J gene. The chain is built from TRBV30 and TRBJ2-7, with TRBD2 matching over 10 bases. CDR3 size: 15 residues. Germline lookup yields CDR1 GTSNPN and CDR2 SVGIG (reference sequence). The trim removed 1 base at V and 4 bases at J, leaving 7 bases unmatched. The covered CDR3 bases are TGTGCCTGGAGTGAGGCTAGCGGGGGTACTTACGAG. Encoded protein: CAWSEASGGTYE. The complete CDR3 reads CAWSEASGGTYEQYF.